Given below is one TCR beta chain in context. Antigen: not known. The V end lost 4 bases, the J end lost 3 bases, and 10 bases lay between the germline ends. The CDR3 covers 14 residues. The V gene's germline CDR1 is MNHNY and CDR2 SVGAGI (reference sequence). This specimen comes from a study of cytomegalovirus exposure and HLA in healthy donors. Findings of the study overall: Among the CMV-associated chains, three were confirmed in vitro as specific for CMV antigens. High specificity and sensitivity for cytomegalovirus status were reported for the classifier.

All the people who gave samples were healthy bone marrow donors. PCR amplification relied on 60 Vbeta primers (plus 13 Jbeta primers). The repertoire was sequenced with immunoSEQ multiplex PCR; TCRdb's copy has only in-frame clones and lacks some. The sample has about 110,000 clones; around 85% are singletons. The specimen sequenced was PBMCs. This sequence was found in a man between 60 and 75 years old in good health and CMV-seronegative. The J gene is TRBJ1-5, the V gene TRBV6-6, with no clear D. The CDR3 sequence: CASSFTGDNQPQHF. As DNA, the CDR3 is TGTGCCAGCAGTTTTACCGGGGACAATCAGCCCCAGCATTTT.